This is a list of T cell receptor beta chains from one sample in a study of blood T cell repertoires in COVID-19. Clones were read by immunoSEQ multiplex PCR, and TCRdb kept only the in-frame ones, dropping some. The table shows under 300,000 clones, with roughly nine tenths occurring only once. The sequenced sample was PBMCs or T cells enriched from blood (not recorded which). These receptors were collected from a woman aged 45-65 years who had recovered from COVID-19. Both conserved end residues are part of each CDR3. Each record gives: J gene, V gene, D gene, clone size, CDR3 DNA, CDR3 protein. A D gene is named only where the DNA matches it firmly. Only some rows state a clone size, as once, few, many or a class for expanded clones.

>TRBJ1-5|TRBV6-6|NA|NA
TGTGCCAGCAGGACCCCGGGGAATCAGCCCCAGCATTTT
CASRTPGNQPQHF
>TRBJ2-7|TRBV5-5|TRBD2|NA
TGTGCCAGCAGCCCTTTGGGAGGGGACGAAAACTTC
CASSPLGGDENF
>TRBJ2-2|TRBV7-8|NA|NA
TGTGCCAGCTCTCTGCCAGCGATCAACACCGGGGAGCTGTTTTTT
CASSLPAINTGELFF
>TRBJ1-5|TRBV19|NA|NA
TGTGCCAGTAGGGCAGGGGTTTTAAGCAATCAGCCCCAGCATTTT
CASRAGVLSNQPQHF
>TRBJ1-2|TRBV9|NA|many
TGTGCCAGCAGCGTTCAGAACTATGGCTACACCTTC
CASSVQNYGYTF
>TRBJ2-1|TRBV7-3|NA|NA
TGTGCCAGCAGCTTAACGGCCGGGTCCCCTGAGCAGTTCTTC
CASSLTAGSPEQFF
>TRBJ1-2|TRBV7-9|TRBD1|NA
TGTGCCAGCAGCCCGGGACAGGGGATCTATGGCTACACCTTC
CASSPGQGIYGYTF
>TRBJ1-1|TRBV11-2|TRBD1|once
TGTGCCAGCAGCGCCACAGGGGGCCTGGAAACTGAAGCTTTCTTT
CASSATGGLETEAFF
>TRBJ1-1|TRBV19|TRBD1|NA
TGTGCCAGTAGAGACAGGGGCGCCAACACTGAAGCTTTCTTT
CASRDRGANTEAFF
>TRBJ1-6|TRBV28|TRBD1|NA
TGTGCCAGCAGTTTCTCCAGGGGGCGATTTATAAGTAATTCACCCCTCCACTTT
CASSFSRGRFISNSPLHF
>TRBJ1-1|TRBV27|TRBD1|NA
TGTGCCAGCAGTGGAAACAGGGGTATTTTCGCTGAAGCTTTCTTT
CASSGNRGIFAEAFF
>TRBJ1-4|TRBV18|NA|NA
TGTGCCAGCTCACGGGTGGAGGCTGAAAAACTGTTTTTT
CASSRVEAEKLFF
>TRBJ2-1|TRBV29-1|TRBD2|NA
TGCAGCATTTGGCGGGAGTCCTACAATGAGCAGTTCTTC
CSIWRESYNEQFF
>TRBJ2-3|TRBV9|TRBD2|NA
TGTGCCAGCAGCGTAGGGGGGACTAGCGGGAAGTACACAGATACGCAGTATTTT
CASSVGGTSGKYTDTQYF
>TRBJ1-1|TRBV29-1|NA|NA
TGCAGCGCACTAACGGACTTCGTGGCTTTCTTT
CSALTDFVAFF
>TRBJ2-7|TRBV5-4|TRBD1|NA
TGTGCCAGCAGACCCACCGGGACAGGGGGTGAGCAGTACTTC
CASRPTGTGGEQYF
>TRBJ2-1|TRBV24-1|TRBD1|NA
TGTGCCACTTCCGGGACAGGGGAATACAATGAGCAGTTCTTC
CATSGTGEYNEQFF
>TRBJ1-1|TRBV19|NA|NA
TGTGCCAGTAGCGGGACTCCGAACACTGAAGCTTTCTTT
CASSGTPNTEAFF
>TRBJ2-1|TRBV25-1|NA|NA
TGTGCCAGCAGTGAAAGGCTAGCGACGTCTGAGCAGTTCTTC
CASSERLATSEQFF
>TRBJ2-4|TRBV7-8|TRBD1|NA
TGTGCCAGCAGCTTGAGACAGGGCTGGGCCAAAAACATTCAGTACTTC
CASSLRQGWAKNIQYF
>TRBJ2-6|TRBV19|TRBD1|NA
TGTGCCAGTAGTCTAGGGACAGCTAAGCTCTACTCTGGGGCCAACGTCCTGACTTTC
CASSLGTAKLYSGANVLTF
>TRBJ1-4|TRBV7-2|TRBD1|NA
TGTGCCAGCAGCTCGGACAGGGGGGATGAAAAACTGTTTTTT
CASSSDRGDEKLFF
>TRBJ2-5|TRBV9|TRBD2|once
TGTGCCAGCAGCGAATGGGGACTAGCGGGAGTAGAGACCCAGTACTTC
CASSEWGLAGVETQYF
>TRBJ1-2|TRBV28|TRBD1|NA
TGTGCCAGCAGGGGACAGGTTCTAGGCTACACCTTC
CASRGQVLGYTF
>TRBJ1-1|TRBV7-9|NA|NA
TGTGCCAGCAGCCAGCAGGAGAACACTGAAGCTTTCTTT
CASSQQENTEAFF
>TRBJ2-7|TRBV19|NA|NA
TGTGCCAGTAGTTCCCGCATATGGCCCTACGAGCAGTACTTC
CASSSRIWPYEQYF
>TRBJ2-7|TRBV10-2|NA|NA
TGCGCCAGCAACCCCGGACAGCACCACTCCTACGAGCAGTACTTC
CASNPGQHHSYEQYF
>TRBJ1-1|TRBV6-5|NA|once
TGTGCCAGCAACAACTGGGGGGAAATGAACACTGAAGCTTTCTTT
CASNNWGEMNTEAFF
>TRBJ2-7|TRBV11-1|TRBD1|NA
TGTGCCAGCAGCGCCGGGACAGCTACCTACGAGCAGTACTTC
CASSAGTATYEQYF
>TRBJ1-1|TRBV19|NA|NA
TGTGCCAGTAGTATAGTACGGGGGAGCACTGAAGCTTTCTTT
CASSIVRGSTEAFF
>TRBJ2-7|TRBV5-5|TRBD2|NA
TGTGCCAGCAGCTTGTCGGGAGGGCCAACCCCCTACGAGCAGTACTTC
CASSLSGGPTPYEQYF
>TRBJ1-2|TRBV28|TRBD1|once
TGTGCCAGCAGTTCCCCGGACAGGGGGAACCCTGGCTACACCTTC
CASSSPDRGNPGYTF
>TRBJ2-5|TRBV14|TRBD1|NA
TGTGCCAGCAGCCAGGACAATTACAGGGGTGAGACCCAGTACTTC
CASSQDNYRGETQYF
>TRBJ1-2|TRBV4-3|NA|NA
TGCGCCAGCAGCCAAGGTGGACAGCTTAACTATGGCTACACCTTC
CASSQGGQLNYGYTF